The text below deals with one T cell receptor beta chain. This sample is drawn from a study of control samples from healthy donors and cancer patients. Clones were read by immunoSEQ multiplex PCR, and TCRdb kept only the in-frame ones, dropping some. This table has around 250,000 clones, around 80% appearing once. J lost 3 bases, V lost 4 bases, and 5 bases had no gene match. CDR3 size: 15 residues. From germline, CDR1 is SNHLY and CDR2 FYNNEI. The clonotype was recovered from a woman in her fifties or sixties with lung cancer. Sequencing was carried out using PBMCs. The rearrangement links TRBV2 to TRBJ1-3; TRBD1 agrees at 8 bases. The CDR3: CASSALTGVGNTIYF. The CDR3 DNA reads as TGTGCCAGCAGTGCCCTGACAGGGGTTGGAAACACCATATATTTT.